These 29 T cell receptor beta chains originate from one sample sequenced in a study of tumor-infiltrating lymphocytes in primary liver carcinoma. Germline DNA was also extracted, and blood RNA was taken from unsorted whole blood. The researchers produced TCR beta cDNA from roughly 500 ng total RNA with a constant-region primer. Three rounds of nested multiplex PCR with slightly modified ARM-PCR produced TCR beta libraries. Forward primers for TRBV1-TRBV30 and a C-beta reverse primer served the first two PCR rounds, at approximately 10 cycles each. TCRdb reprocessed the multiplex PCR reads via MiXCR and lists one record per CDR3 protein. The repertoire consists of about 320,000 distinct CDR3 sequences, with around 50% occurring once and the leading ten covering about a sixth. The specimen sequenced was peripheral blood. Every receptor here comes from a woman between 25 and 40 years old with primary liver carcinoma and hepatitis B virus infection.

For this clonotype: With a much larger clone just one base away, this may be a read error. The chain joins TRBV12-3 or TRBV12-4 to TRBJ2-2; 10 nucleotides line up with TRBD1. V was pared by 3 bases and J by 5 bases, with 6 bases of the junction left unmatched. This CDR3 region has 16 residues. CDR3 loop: CASSFSRTGGTGELFF. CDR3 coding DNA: TGTGCCAGCAGTTTCTCCAGGACAGGGGGAACCGGGGAGCTGTTTTTT.

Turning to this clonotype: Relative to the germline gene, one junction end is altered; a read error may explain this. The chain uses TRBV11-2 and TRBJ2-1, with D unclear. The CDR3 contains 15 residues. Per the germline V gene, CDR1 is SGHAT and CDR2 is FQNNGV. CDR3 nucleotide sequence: TGTACCAGCAGCTTAGGCGGTAGCTCCTACAATGGGCAGTTCTTC. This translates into CTSSLGGSSYNGQFF.

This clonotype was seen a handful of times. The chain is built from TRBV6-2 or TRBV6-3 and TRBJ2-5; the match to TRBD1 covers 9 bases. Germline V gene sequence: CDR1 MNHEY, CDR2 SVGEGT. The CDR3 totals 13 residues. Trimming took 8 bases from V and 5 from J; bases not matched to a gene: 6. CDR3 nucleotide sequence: TGTGCCAGCGCAAGGACAGGGGCGGAGACCCAGTACTTC. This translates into CASARTGAETQYF.

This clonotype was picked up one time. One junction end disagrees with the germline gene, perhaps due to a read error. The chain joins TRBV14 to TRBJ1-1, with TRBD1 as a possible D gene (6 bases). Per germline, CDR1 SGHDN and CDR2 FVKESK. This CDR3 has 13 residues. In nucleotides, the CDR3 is TGTGCCGGCAGCTACGGGGGCAACACTGAAGCTTTCTTT. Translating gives CAGSYGGNTEAFF.

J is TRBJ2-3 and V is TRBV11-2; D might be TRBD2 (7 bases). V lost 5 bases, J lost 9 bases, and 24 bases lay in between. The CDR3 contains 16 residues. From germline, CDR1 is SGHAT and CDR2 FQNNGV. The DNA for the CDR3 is TGTGCCAGCAGCACCTGTCGGGGGGCGGGAGAAGACACGCAGTATTTT. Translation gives CASSTCRGAGEDTQYF. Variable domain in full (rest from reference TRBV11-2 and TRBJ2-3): EAGVAQSPRYKIIEKRQSVAFWCNPISGHATLYWYQQILGQGPKLLIQFQNNGVVDDSQLPKDRFSAERLKGVDSTLKIQPAKLEDSAVYLCASSTCRGAGEDTQYFGPGTRLTVL.

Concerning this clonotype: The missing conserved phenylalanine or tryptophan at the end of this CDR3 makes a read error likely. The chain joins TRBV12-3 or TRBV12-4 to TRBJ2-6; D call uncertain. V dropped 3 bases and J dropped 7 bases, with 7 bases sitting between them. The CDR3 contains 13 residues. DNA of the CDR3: TGTGCCAGCAGTTTTAAGGGTGCCAACGTCCTGACTATC. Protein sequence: CASSFKGANVLTI.

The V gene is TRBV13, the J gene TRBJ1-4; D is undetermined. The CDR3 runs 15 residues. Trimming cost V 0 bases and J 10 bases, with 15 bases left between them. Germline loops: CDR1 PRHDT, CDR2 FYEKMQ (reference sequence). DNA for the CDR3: TGTGCCAGCAGCTTAGGCCGGCAGGTTTTGACAAAACTGTTTTTT. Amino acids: CASSLGRQVLTKLFF. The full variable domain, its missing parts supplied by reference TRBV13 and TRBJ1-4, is AAGVIQSPRHLIKEKRETATLKCYPIPRHDTVYWYQQGPGQDPQFLISFYEKMQSDKGSIPDRFSAQQFSDYHSELNMSSLELGDSALYFCASSLGRQVLTKLFFGSGTQLSVL.

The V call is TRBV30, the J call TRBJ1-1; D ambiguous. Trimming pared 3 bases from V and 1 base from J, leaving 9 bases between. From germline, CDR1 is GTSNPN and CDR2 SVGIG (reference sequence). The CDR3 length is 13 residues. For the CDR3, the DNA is TGTGCCTGGAGCGGTCGAAGGAACACTGAAGCTTTCTTT. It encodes CAWSGRRNTEAFF.

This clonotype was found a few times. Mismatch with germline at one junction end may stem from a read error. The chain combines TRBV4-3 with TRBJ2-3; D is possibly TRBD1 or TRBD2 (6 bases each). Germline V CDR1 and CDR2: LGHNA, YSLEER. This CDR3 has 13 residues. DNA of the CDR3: TGTGCCAGCAGCCAAGAGGAGGGGGGTACGCAGTATTTT. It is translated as CASSQEEGGTQYF.

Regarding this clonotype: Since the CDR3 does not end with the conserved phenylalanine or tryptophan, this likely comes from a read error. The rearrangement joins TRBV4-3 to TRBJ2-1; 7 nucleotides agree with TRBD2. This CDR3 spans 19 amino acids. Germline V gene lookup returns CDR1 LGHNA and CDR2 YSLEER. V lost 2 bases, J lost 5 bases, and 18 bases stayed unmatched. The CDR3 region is CASSQKAPRWRELHNEQFL. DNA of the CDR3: TGCGCCAGCAGCCAAAAGGCCCCCAGATGGCGGGAGCTACACAATGAGCAGTTCCTC.

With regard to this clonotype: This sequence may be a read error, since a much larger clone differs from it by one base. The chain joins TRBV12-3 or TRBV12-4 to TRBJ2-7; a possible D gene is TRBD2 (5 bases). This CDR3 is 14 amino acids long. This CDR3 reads CTSSLALGAYEQYF. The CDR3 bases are TGTACCAGCAGTTTAGCGCTAGGAGCCTACGAGCAGTACTTC.

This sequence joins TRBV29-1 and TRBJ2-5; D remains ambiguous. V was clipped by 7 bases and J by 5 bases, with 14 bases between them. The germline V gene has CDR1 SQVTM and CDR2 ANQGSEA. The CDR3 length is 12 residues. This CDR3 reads CSARRIGETQYF. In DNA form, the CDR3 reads TGCAGCGCTCGTAGGATTGGGGAGACCCAGTACTTC. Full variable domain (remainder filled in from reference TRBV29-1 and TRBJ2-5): SAVISQKPSRDICQRGTSLTIQCQVDSQVTMMFWYRQQPGQSLTLIATANQGSEATYESGFVIDKFPISRPNLTFSTLTVSNMSPEDSSIYLCSARRIGETQYFGPGTRLLVL.

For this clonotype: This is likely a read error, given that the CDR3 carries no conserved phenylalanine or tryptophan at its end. DNA for the CDR3: TGTGCCAGCAGTGACCCGGAGCACGATGAGCAGTTCTTA. As protein: CASSDPEHDEQFL. V and J are TRBV6-4 and TRBJ2-1; D gene uncertain. Looked up from germline, CDR1 is MRHNA and CDR2 is SNTAGT. The V gene lost 2 bases and the J gene lost 8 bases, with 10 bases spanning the gap. This CDR3 spans 13 amino acids.

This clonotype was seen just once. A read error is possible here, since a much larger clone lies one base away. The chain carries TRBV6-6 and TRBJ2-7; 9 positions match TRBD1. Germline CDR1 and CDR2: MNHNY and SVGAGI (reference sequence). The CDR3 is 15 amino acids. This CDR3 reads CAISPRTGESYEQYF. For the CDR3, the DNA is TGTGCCATCAGTCCCCGGACAGGGGAATCCTACGAGCAGTACTTC.

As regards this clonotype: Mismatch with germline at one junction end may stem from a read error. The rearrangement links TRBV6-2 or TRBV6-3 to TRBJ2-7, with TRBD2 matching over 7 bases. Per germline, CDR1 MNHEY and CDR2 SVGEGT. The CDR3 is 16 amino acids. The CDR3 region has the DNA TGTGCCAGCAGACTGGAGAGGGGACTTCCCCCGCGGGAGCATTACTTC. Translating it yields CASRLERGLPPREHYF.

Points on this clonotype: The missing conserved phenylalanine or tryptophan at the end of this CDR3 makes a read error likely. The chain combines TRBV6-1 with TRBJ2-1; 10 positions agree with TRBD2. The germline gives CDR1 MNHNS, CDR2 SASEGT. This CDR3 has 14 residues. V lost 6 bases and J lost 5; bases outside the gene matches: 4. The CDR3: CASRAGGLNNEQFL. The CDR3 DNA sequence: TGTGCCAGCAGAGCGGGAGGGCTAAACAATGAGCAGTTCTTA.

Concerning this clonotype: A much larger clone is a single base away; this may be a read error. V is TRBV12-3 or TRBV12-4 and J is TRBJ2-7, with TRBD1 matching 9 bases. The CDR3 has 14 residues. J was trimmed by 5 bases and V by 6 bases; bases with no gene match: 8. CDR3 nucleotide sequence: TGTGCCAGCAGCAACCTGGACAGGGGCCACGAGCAGTACTTC. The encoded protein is CASSNLDRGHEQYF.

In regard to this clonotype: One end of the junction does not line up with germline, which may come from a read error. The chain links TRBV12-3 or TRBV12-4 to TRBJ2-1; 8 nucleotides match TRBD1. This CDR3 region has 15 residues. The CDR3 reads CARRGRDRTPNEQFF. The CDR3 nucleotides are TGTGCCAGGAGGGGCCGGGACAGGACACCCAATGAGCAATTCTTC.

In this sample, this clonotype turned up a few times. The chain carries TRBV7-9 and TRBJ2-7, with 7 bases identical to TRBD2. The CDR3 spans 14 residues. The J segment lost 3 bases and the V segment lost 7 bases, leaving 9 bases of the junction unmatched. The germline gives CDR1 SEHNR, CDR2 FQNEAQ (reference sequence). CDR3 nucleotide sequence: TGTGCCAGCATGCGAGGACTAGGCTACTACGAGCAGTACTTC. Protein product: CASMRGLGYYEQYF.

CDR3 sequence: CASGMGDISTDTQYF. The DNA for the CDR3 is TGTGCCAGCGGGATGGGAGACATCAGCACAGATACGCAGTATTTT. The rearrangement uses TRBV11-3 and TRBJ2-3; TRBD2 is a possible D gene (5 bases). This CDR3 has 15 residues. The V gene lost 8 bases and the J gene lost 0 bases, with 15 bases spanning the gap. Per germline, CDR1 SGHNT and CDR2 YENEEA.

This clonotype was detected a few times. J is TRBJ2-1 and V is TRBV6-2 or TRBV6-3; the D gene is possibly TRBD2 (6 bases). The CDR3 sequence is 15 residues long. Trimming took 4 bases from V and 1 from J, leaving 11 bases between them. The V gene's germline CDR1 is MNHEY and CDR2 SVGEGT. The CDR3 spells CASSSWGESYNEQFF. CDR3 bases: TGTGCCAGCAGTTCGTGGGGGGAGTCCTACAATGAGCAGTTCTTC.

The CDR3 loop is CASSPRQGFLYEQYF. The CDR3 region has the DNA TGTGCCAGCTCACCAAGACAGGGTTTTCTCTACGAGCAGTACTTC. The chain combines TRBV18 with TRBJ2-7; 7 nucleotides align to TRBD1. The CDR3 is made up of 15 amino acids. V dropped 2 bases and J dropped 3; count of bases not matched to a gene: 7. Per germline, CDR1 KGHSH and CDR2 LQKENI.

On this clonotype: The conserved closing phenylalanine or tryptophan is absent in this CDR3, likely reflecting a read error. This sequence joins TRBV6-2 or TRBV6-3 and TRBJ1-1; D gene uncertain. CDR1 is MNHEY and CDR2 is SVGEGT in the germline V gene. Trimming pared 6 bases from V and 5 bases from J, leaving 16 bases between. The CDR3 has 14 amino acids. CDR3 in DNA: TGTGCCAGCAGCCCCGGACGGTTTAGAACTGAAGCTTTCCTT. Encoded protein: CASSPGRFRTEAFL.

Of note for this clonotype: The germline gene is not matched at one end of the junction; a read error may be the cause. The CDR3 DNA reads TGTGCCAGCAACTTAGAAGGCAGGAATAATGAGCAGTTCTTC. This sequence encodes CASNLEGRNNEQFF. The chain employs TRBV11-3 and TRBJ2-1; no clear D. In germline, CDR1 is SGHNT, CDR2 YENEEA. The CDR3 contains 14 residues.

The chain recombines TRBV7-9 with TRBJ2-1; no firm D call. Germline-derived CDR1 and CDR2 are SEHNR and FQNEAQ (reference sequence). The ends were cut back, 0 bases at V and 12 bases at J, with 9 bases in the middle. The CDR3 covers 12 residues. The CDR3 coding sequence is TGTGCCAGCAGCTTAGCGGTCAGTCGGCAGTTCTTC. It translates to CASSLAVSRQFF. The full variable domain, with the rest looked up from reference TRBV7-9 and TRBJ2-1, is DTGVSQNPRHKITKRGQNVTFRCDPISEHNRLYWYRQTLGQGPEFLTYFQNEAQLEKSRLLSDRFSAERPKGSFSTLEIQRTEQGDSAMYLCASSLAVSRQFFGPGTRLTVL.

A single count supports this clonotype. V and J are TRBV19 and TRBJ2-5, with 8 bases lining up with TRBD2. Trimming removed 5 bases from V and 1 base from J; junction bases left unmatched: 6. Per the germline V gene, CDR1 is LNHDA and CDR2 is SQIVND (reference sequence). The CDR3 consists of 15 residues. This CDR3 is CASSGAGAAQETQYF. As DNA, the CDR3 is TGTGCCAGTAGTGGAGCGGGAGCGGCCCAAGAGACCCAGTACTTC.

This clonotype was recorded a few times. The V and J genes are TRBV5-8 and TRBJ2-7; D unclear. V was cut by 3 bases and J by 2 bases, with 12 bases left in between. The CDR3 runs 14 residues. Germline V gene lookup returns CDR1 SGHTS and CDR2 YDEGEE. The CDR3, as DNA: TGTGCCAGCAGCTCTAAGAGCCGGGCCTACGAGCAGTACTTC. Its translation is CASSSKSRAYEQYF.

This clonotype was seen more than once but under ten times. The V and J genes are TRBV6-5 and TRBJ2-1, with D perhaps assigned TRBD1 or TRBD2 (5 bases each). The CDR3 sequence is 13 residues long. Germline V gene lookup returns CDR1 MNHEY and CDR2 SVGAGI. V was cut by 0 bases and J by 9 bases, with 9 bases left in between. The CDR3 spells CASSYSGEREQFF. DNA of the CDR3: TGTGCCAGCAGTTACTCGGGGGAGCGTGAGCAGTTCTTC.

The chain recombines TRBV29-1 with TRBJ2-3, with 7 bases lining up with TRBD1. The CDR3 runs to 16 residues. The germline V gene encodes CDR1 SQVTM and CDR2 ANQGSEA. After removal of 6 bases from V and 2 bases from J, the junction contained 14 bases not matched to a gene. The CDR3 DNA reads TGCAGCGTAGACAGGGAACGGGTCCGCTCCACAGATACGCAGTATTTT. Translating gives CSVDRERVRSTDTQYF.